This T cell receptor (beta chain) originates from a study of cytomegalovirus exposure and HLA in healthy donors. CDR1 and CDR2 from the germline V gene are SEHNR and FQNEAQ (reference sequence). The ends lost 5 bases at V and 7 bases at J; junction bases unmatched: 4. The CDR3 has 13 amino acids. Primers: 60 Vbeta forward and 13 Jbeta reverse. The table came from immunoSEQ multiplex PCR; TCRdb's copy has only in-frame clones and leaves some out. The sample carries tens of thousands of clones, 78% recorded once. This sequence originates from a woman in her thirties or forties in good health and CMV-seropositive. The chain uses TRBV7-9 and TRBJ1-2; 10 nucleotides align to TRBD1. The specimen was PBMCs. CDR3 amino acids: CASSVTGGGGYTF. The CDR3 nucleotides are TGTGCCAGCAGCGTGACAGGGGGCGGTGGCTACACCTTC.